This T cell receptor beta chain came from a study of T cells in Graves' hyperthyroidism and ophthalmopathy. Those patients with uncontrolled infection, other autoimmune disease, pregnancy or lactation were excluded. The PBMCs were sourced from fresh peripheral blood (more than 8.5 ml). There were TCR beta CDR3 regions amplified from RNA transcripts. Initially, a first-round RT-PCR of the TCR CDR3 employed the HTBI primer set. TCRdb itself ran the multiplex PCR reads through MiXCR, one entry per CDR3 protein. The sample holds a few hundred thousand distinct CDR3 sequences, around 23% seen once. Study results and caveats: Most thyroid-expanded clonotypes above 0.001 were also found in blood.

This clonotype has at least ten counts. Its antigen is currently unknown. V was clipped by 2 bases and J by 4 bases; unmatched bases: 4. In germline, CDR1 is MNHEY, CDR2 SVGAGI. The CDR3 has 15 residues. The sequenced material came from blood. V is TRBV6-5 and J is TRBJ2-3; 9 bases align to TRBD2. The clonotype comes from a woman in her 50s with Graves' hyperthyroidism. The CDR3 region is CASSYGAGGADTQYF. The CDR3 DNA is TGTGCCAGCAGTTACGGAGCGGGAGGTGCAGATACGCAGTATTTT.